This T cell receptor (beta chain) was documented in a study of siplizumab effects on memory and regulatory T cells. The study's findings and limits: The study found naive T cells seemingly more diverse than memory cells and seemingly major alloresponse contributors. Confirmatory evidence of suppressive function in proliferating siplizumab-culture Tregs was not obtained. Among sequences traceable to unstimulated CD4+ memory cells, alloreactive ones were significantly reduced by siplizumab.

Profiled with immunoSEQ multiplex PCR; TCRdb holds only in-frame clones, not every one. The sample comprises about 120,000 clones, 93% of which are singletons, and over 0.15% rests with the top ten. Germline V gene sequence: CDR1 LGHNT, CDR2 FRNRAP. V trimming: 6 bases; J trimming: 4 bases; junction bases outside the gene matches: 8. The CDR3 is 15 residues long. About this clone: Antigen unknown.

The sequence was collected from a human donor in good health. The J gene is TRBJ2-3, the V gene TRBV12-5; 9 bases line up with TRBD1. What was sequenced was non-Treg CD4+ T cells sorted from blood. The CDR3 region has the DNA TGTGCTAGTGGACCCGGACAGGGGAGGGCAGATACGCAGTATTTT. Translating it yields CASGPGQGRADTQYF. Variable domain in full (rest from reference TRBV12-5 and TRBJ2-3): DARVTQTPRHKVTEMGQEVTMRCQPILGHNTVFWYRQTMMQGLELLAYFRNRAPLDDSGMPKDRFSAEMPDATLATLKIQPSEPRDSAVYFCASGPGQGRADTQYFGPGTRLTVL.